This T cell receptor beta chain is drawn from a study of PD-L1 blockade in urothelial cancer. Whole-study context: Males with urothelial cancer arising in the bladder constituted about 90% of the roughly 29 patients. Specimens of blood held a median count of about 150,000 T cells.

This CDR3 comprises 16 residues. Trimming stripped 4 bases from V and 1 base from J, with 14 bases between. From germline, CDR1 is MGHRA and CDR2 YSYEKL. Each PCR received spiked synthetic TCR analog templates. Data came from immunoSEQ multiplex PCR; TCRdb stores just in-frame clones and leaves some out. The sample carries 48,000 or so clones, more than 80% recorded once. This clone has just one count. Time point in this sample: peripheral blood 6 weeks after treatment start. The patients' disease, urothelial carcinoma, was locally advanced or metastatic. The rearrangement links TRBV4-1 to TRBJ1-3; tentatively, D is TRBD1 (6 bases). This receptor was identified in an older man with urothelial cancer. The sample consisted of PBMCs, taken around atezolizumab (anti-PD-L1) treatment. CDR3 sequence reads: CASSLGLGGSGNTIYF. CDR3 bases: TGCGCCAGCAGCCTCGGACTAGGGGGATCTGGAAACACCATATATTTT.